This T cell receptor (beta chain) was captured in a study of Graves' ophthalmopathy and Graves' hyperthyroidism (dated by TCRdb to 2016 to 2019). Regarding the research as a whole: Peripheral blood was collected at initial diagnosis, prior to any treatment. The study used TCR beta repertoire signatures to distinguish Graves' ophthalmopathy from Graves' hyperthyroidism and to predict progression to ophthalmopathy. In total, around 140 blood samples were TCR-sequenced: some 43 ophthalmopathy, some 80 hyperthyroidism and roughly 17 hyperthyroidism-to-ophthalmopathy patients. A discovery set of 100 patients (approximately 45 ophthalmopathy, 55 to 65 stable hyperthyroidism) was enrolled to explore V-J signatures distinguishing ophthalmopathy from hyperthyroidism. An independent validation cohort was composed of some 19 hyperthyroidism patients and 17 patients who later progressed from hyperthyroidism to ophthalmopathy. In more than five hyperthyroidism patients, T-cell repertoires of thyroid tissue and blood were compared. After sampling, hyperthyroidism patients received methimazole starting at 30 mg daily, and ophthalmopathy patients received high-dose intravenous methylprednisolone.

What the study reported, not specific to this receptor: Most of the expanded thyroid clonotypes with a frequency above 0.001 were also detected in blood, and it was suggested that the thyroid immune response may be reflected by blood repertoires. In validation, the model predicted ophthalmopathy progression with more than 70% sensitivity and 72% to 80% specificity; more than ten predicted patients were CT-confirmed with GO in a median of about 6.2 months. The 13-signature model separated ophthalmopathy from stable hyperthyroidism with approximately 90% sensitivity and approximately 83% specificity in cross-validation, and 80%/75% in the test set. No statistical method was used to set the sample size in advance, and the investigators knew which group each participant was assigned to.

Of note for this clonotype: The clone's antigen remains unknown. This could be a read error, since a much larger clone is one nucleotide away.

TCR beta CDR3 regions were amplified from RNA transcripts for repertoire sequencing. The first round of RT-PCR was done with HTBI primers and the Qiagen OneStep RT-PCR kit, and was followed by a second round of multiplex PCR, then size selection and purification. Libraries were sequenced paired-end with 100 bp reads on an Illumina HiSeq2000. Per the source publication's procedure: SOAPnuke was used for read processing, and reads with adapters, uncalled bases, a mean Phred below 15, or no exact constant-primer or identifier match were discarded. High-quality paired reads were merged with COPE v1.2.5. Each unique nucleotide sequence was defined as a clonotype, and clonotypes were aligned to IMGT TRB V, D and J references with MiTCR v1.1. Analysis was restricted to V-J combinations with a frequency above 0.0001, which covered about 99% of repertoires. For each V-J combination, a TCR clonal expansion and chaos score was defined as F50 clonal expansion divided by the chaos observed in the TCRdist matrix. Welch's t-statistics and random forest were used to reduce features to 13 V-J combinations, which were fed into a naive Bayes classifier. The similarity between thyroid and blood repertoires was quantified using the Morisita-Horn index. TCRdb reprocessing: public reads trimmed at Q25 with fastp, clones called with MiXCR, in-frame beta chains kept. For every CDR3 protein sequence, its rows merge into one entry that carries the most common genes and DNA. V and J calls and clone size were set by TCRdb, not the authors. In this sample the table shows more than 550,000 distinct CDR3 sequences, under 50% of which occur a single time. The ten largest clones add up to over 2.5% of the sample.

Reading from cysteine to phenylalanine, the CDR3 counts 16 amino acids. CDR3 DNA only is kept here, 48 bases in frame from base 1. In the germline V gene, CDR1 corresponds to SGHTA and CDR2 to FQGNSA. Compared with germline, V lacks 5 bases and J lacks 4 bases; bases without a gene match: 11. Ophthalmopathy patients were characterized by moderately to severely active disease, a Clinical Activity Score of at least 3, a NOSPECS grade of at least 4, and a disease duration under 3 months. Patients with other autoimmune diseases, uncontrolled infections, pregnancy or lactation were excluded. Clinical symptoms, serum thyroxine, TRAb, thyroid ultrasound and orbital computed tomography were used for diagnosis. PBMCs were isolated from roughly 10 ml of fresh peripheral blood by Ficoll-Paque density gradient centrifugation. Total RNA was extracted with Trizol reagent and quality-checked on an Agilent 2100 Bioanalyzer.

The sequenced sample consisted of peripheral blood. The origin of this receptor is an adult man with Graves' ophthalmopathy. This receptor chain uses TRBV7-2 and TRBJ1-5; 7 bases in between match TRBD1. The CDR3 corresponds to CASSMTRAGGNQPQHF. The bases read TGTGCCAGCAGCATGACAAGGGCAGGGGGGAATCAGCCCCAGCATTTT.